The next 30 T cell receptor beta chains were all read from a single sample in a study of cytomegalovirus exposure and HLA in healthy donors. The primer mix had 60 Vbeta and 13 Jbeta primers. Using immunoSEQ multiplex PCR, the repertoire was profiled, and TCRdb retains in-frame clones only, with some absent. The sample contains more than 140,000 clones, roughly 64% of which appear only once. The sequenced sample consisted of PBMCs. These receptors all come from a woman aged 30 to 39 in good health and CMV-seropositive.

In its sample, this clone was seen a few times. This chain joins TRBV28 and TRBJ2-1; 10 bases align to TRBD2. The CDR3 sequence is 15 residues long. Germline-derived CDR1 and CDR2 are MDHEN and SYDVKM. V lost 4 bases to trimming and J lost 4 bases; unmatched junction nucleotides: 4. CDR3 DNA sequence: TGTGCCAGCAGTTCCCTAGCGGGGGCTTACAATGAGCAGTTCTTC. Its protein is CASSSLAGAYNEQFF.

This chain links TRBV5-1 with TRBJ2-7, with 8 bases identical to TRBD2. The J segment lost 4 bases and the V segment lost 4 bases, leaving 4 bases of the junction unmatched. CDR3 size: 13 residues. Germline-derived CDR1 and CDR2 are SGHRS and YFSETQ. The CDR3 bases are TGCGCCAGCAGCCGGACTAGCTTATACGAGCAGTACTTC. Translating it yields CASSRTSLYEQYF.

The rearrangement uses TRBV13 and TRBJ2-3, with TRBD2 matching over 10 bases. The CDR3 extends over 17 amino acids. After removal of 4 bases from V and 4 bases from J, the junction contained 11 bases not matched to a gene. From germline, CDR1 is PRHDT and CDR2 FYEKMQ (reference sequence). The CDR3 spells CASSSRTSGEGPDTQYF. The CDR3, as DNA: TGTGCCAGCAGCTCCCGGACTAGCGGCGAGGGGCCAGATACGCAGTATTTT.

This chain joins TRBV29-1 and TRBJ2-7; 9 bases agree with TRBD1. CDR3 length: 13 residues. With V trimmed by 3 bases and J by 4 bases, 4 bases remained unmatched. Germline CDR1 SQVTM, CDR2 ANQGSEA. CDR3 sequence reads: CSVEGGTGYEQYF. The CDR3 nucleotides are TGCAGCGTTGAGGGCGGGACAGGGTACGAGCAGTACTTC.

This clone was observed at least ten times. The rearrangement links TRBV2 to TRBJ2-7; D unclear. CDR1 and CDR2 from the germline V gene are SNHLY and FYNNEI. The CDR3 runs to 13 residues. V was clipped by 5 bases and J by 6 bases, with 14 bases between them. The CDR3 region has the DNA TGTGCCAGCAGTCCTAGACCGACCGCCGAGCAGTACTTC. Its translation is CASSPRPTAEQYF.

This chain joins TRBV4-1 and TRBJ2-7; a weak D match, TRBD1 (6 bases). With 0 bases removed from V and 1 base from J, the gap between germline ends came to 7 bases. CDR3 length: 14 residues. CDR1 and CDR2 (germline): MGHRA, YSYEKL. As DNA, the CDR3 is TGCGCCAGCAGCCAAGATCAGGGGTCCTACGAGCAGTACTTC. Protein product: CASSQDQGSYEQYF.

The V call is TRBV27, the J call TRBJ2-7, with D unclear. V was shortened by 2 bases and J by 6 bases, with 11 bases between the two germline ends. This CDR3 spans 13 amino acids. Germline assignment: CDR1 MNHEY and CDR2 SMNVEV (reference sequence). This CDR3 is CASSLGVFSEQYF. The CDR3 DNA sequence: TGTGCCAGCAGTTTAGGAGTCTTCTCCGAGCAGTACTTC.

The rearrangement uses TRBV7-9 and TRBJ2-1, with 11 bases matching TRBD2. Losses at the gene ends were 5 bases for V and 4 bases for J; bases not matched to a gene: 10. CDR1 and CDR2 (germline): SEHNR, FQNEAQ (reference sequence). The CDR3 is 17 amino acids. CDR3 in amino acids: CASSVGRGLAEYNEQFF. The CDR3 DNA reads as TGTGCCAGCAGCGTAGGGCGGGGACTAGCGGAGTACAATGAGCAGTTCTTC.

CDR3 sequence reads: CASGGVSLHF. In DNA form, the CDR3 reads TGTGCAAGCGGCGGGGTTTCCCTCCACTTT. V usage is TRBV7-9 and J usage is TRBJ1-6; no reliable D call. This CDR3 is 10 amino acids long. The germline CDR1 and CDR2 sequences are SEHNR and FQNEAQ (reference sequence).

The V and J genes are TRBV5-6 and TRBJ2-7; maybe TRBD1 (6 bases). Germline V CDR1 and CDR2: SGHDT, YYEEEE. Trimming pared 3 bases from V and 2 bases from J, leaving 12 bases between. This CDR3 is 14 amino acids long. The CDR3 region is CASSSTGKAYEQYF. CDR3 nucleotides: TGTGCCAGCAGCTCGACAGGTAAAGCCTACGAGCAGTACTTC.

The chain couples TRBV11-1 to TRBJ2-5; D unclear. CDR3 size: 13 residues. The V end lost 1 base, the J end lost 7 bases, and 10 bases lay between the germline ends. The V gene's germline CDR1 is SGHAT and CDR2 FQDESV (reference sequence). The CDR3 protein is CASSLGISGTQYF. The CDR3 DNA is TGTGCCAGCAGCTTAGGAATATCGGGGACCCAGTACTTC. Combining the CDR3 with reference TRBV11-1 and TRBJ2-5 gives the whole variable domain EAEVAQSPRYKITEKSQAVAFWCDPISGHATLYWYRQILGQGPELLVQFQDESVVDDSQLPKDRFSAERLKGVDSTLKIQPAELGDSAMYLCASSLGISGTQYFGPGTRLLVL.

The chain is built from TRBV11-3 and TRBJ2-5; unclear D gene. V was shortened by 1 base and J by 5 bases, with 11 bases between the two germline ends. The CDR3 is 14 residues long. Per germline, CDR1 SGHNT and CDR2 YENEEA. CDR3 coding DNA: TGTGCCAGCAGCTTAGTGGGTAGCCATGAGACCCAGTACTTC. It encodes CASSLVGSHETQYF.

The CDR3 spells CAWRLQGGPNQPQHF. As DNA, the CDR3 is TGTGCCTGGAGACTCCAGGGGGGCCCTAATCAGCCCCAGCATTTT. This chain connects TRBV30 to TRBJ1-5, with TRBD1 matching over 7 bases. V lost 3 bases, J lost 4 bases, and 9 bases stayed unmatched. Germline values: CDR1 GTSNPN, CDR2 SVGIG (reference sequence). The CDR3 length is 15 residues.

A few counts support this clone. This sequence joins TRBV9 and TRBJ2-3; 7 bases map to TRBD2. The CDR3 has 13 residues. J was trimmed by 6 bases and V by 5 bases; bases with no gene match: 6. From germline, CDR1 is SGDLS and CDR2 YYNGEE. The chain's CDR3 is CASSGEGGDTQYF. For the CDR3, the DNA is TGTGCCAGCAGTGGAGAGGGAGGGGATACGCAGTATTTT.

This chain connects TRBV2 to TRBJ2-7; TRBD1 matches 8 bases. CDR1 is SNHLY, CDR2 FYNNEI, per germline. V shed 5 bases, J shed 3 bases, and the junction held 9 bases outside the gene matches. The CDR3 is 15 amino acids. The DNA of the CDR3 is TGTGCCAGCAGTCCCCGGGACAGGATGATCTACGAGCAGTACTTC. This sequence encodes CASSPRDRMIYEQYF.

The chain is built from TRBV28 and TRBJ1-2, with D perhaps matching TRBD1 (5 bases). V shed 2 bases and J shed 5 bases, with 6 bases lying between them. Germline lookup yields CDR1 MDHEN and CDR2 SYDVKM. CDR3 length equals 12 residues. Here the CDR3 DNA reads TGTGCCAGCAGTTTAGCAGGGTATGGCTACACCTTC. Amino acid sequence: CASSLAGYGYTF.

The V call is TRBV6-5, the J call TRBJ2-1; 9 positions agree with TRBD2. CDR3 length: 15 amino acids. The trim removed 7 bases at V and 3 bases at J, leaving 7 bases unmatched. Germline values: CDR1 MNHEY, CDR2 SVGAGI. CDR3 region: CASKDSGSVYNEQFF. The DNA of the CDR3 is TGTGCCAGCAAGGATAGCGGGAGCGTCTACAATGAGCAGTTCTTC.

CDR3 amino acids: CAIRRGLQETQYF. In DNA form, the CDR3 reads TGTGCCATCAGGAGGGGACTCCAAGAGACCCAGTACTTC. V and J are TRBV10-3 and TRBJ2-5, with D possibly matching TRBD2 (6 bases). The ends were cut back, 6 bases at V and 1 base at J, with 9 bases in the middle. The CDR3 totals 13 residues. Germline V gives CDR1 ENHRY, CDR2 SYGVKD.

This chain links TRBV6-5 with TRBJ1-6; 7 nucleotides align to TRBD1. Trimming cost V 5 bases and J 10 bases; bases outside gene matches: 11. Germline CDR1 and CDR2: MNHEY and SVGAGI. CDR3 length: 15 residues. This CDR3 reads CASSPHRQGQSPLHF. The CDR3 DNA reads TGTGCCAGCAGTCCCCATCGACAGGGCCAGTCACCCCTCCACTTT.

The CDR3, as DNA: TGTGCCAGCAGCCCCCAGGGGGTCGGCAATCAGCCCCAGCATTTT. This gives the protein CASSPQGVGNQPQHF. The chain uses TRBV7-9 and TRBJ1-5, with TRBD1 identical over 7 bases. There are 15 residues in the CDR3. J lost 2 bases, V lost 5 bases, and 6 bases had no gene match. Germline V CDR1 and CDR2: SEHNR, FQNEAQ (reference sequence).

V usage is TRBV6-5 and J usage is TRBJ2-2; D is perhaps TRBD2 (6 bases). V was shortened by 8 bases and J by 2 bases, with 15 bases between the two germline ends. The germline gives CDR1 MNHEY, CDR2 SVGAGI. The CDR3 is 15 residues long. CDR3 loop: CASLNGGINTGELFF. The DNA of the CDR3 is TGTGCCAGCCTCAACGGCGGGATCAACACCGGGGAGCTGTTTTTT.

This clone showed up just once. One junction end disagrees with the germline gene, perhaps due to a read error. This chain links TRBV5-6 with TRBJ2-1; the D gene is possibly TRBD1 (6 bases). Per the germline V gene, CDR1 is SGHDT and CDR2 is YYEEEE. The CDR3 runs 11 residues. CDR3 nucleotide sequence: TGTGCCAGCGGGGGACACCGCGGTGTGATCTTC. Translation gives CASGGHRGVIF.

CDR3 protein: CASSLGTGNNYGYTF. CDR3 coding DNA: TGTGCCAGCAGCCTCGGGACAGGGAATAACTATGGCTACACCTTC. The chain couples TRBV7-9 to TRBJ1-2, with 9 bases fitting TRBD1. The length of the CDR3 is 15 residues. The trim removed 5 bases at V and 1 base at J, leaving 5 bases unmatched. Germline-derived CDR1 and CDR2 are SEHNR and FQNEAQ (reference sequence).

Only a few counts were recorded for this clone. The J gene is TRBJ2-3, the V gene TRBV28; tentatively, D is TRBD2 (5 bases). CDR3 length: 14 amino acids. Germline CDR1 MDHEN, CDR2 SYDVKM. Deletions cut 6 bases from V and 7 bases from J, with 17 bases between. DNA for the CDR3: TGTGCCAGCAGCCATGCAAGGGAGTTGAATACGCAGTATTTT. Protein sequence: CASSHARELNTQYF. The whole variable domain, filled in from reference TRBV28 and TRBJ2-3, reads DVKVTQSSRYLVKRTGEKVFLECVQDMDHENMFWYRQDPGLGLRLIYFSYDVKMKEKGDIPEGYSVSREKKERFSLILESASTNQTSMYLCASSHARELNTQYFGPGTRLTVL.

This clone occurred a few times. The V and J genes are TRBV6-1 and TRBJ2-5; 11 bases fit TRBD1. Germline CDR1 MNHNS, CDR2 SASEGT. J gave up 5 bases and V 4 bases, and 3 bases lay outside the gene matches. This CDR3 region has 14 residues. CDR3 in amino acids: CASSGTGGYETQYF. The CDR3 coding sequence is TGTGCCAGCAGTGGGACAGGGGGCTACGAGACCCAGTACTTC.

The chain combines TRBV5-6 with TRBJ2-3, with 10 bases aligning to TRBD2. Germline lookup yields CDR1 SGHDT and CDR2 YYEEEE. V gave up 0 bases and J gave up 10 bases; unmatched junction bases: 8. CDR3 length: 15 residues. CDR3 nucleotides: TGTGCCAGCAGCTTGGGTGGGGGAGGACTAGCGGCGCAGTATTTT. Encoded protein: CASSLGGGGLAAQYF.

The V call is TRBV9, the J call TRBJ2-2, with 8 bases identical to TRBD2. In germline, CDR1 is SGDLS, CDR2 YYNGEE. The CDR3 is 16 residues long. V gave up 4 bases and J gave up 8 bases; unmatched junction bases: 13. CDR3 in amino acids: CASSPSLGLEVGELFF. The CDR3 nucleotides are TGTGCCAGCAGCCCAAGCCTGGGACTAGAGGTTGGGGAGCTGTTTTTT.

The rearrangement uses TRBV10-2 and TRBJ1-2, with D unresolved. Germline loops: CDR1 WSHSY, CDR2 SAAADI. The ends were cut back, 6 bases at V and 1 base at J, with 3 bases in the middle. The CDR3 is 11 amino acids. As DNA, the CDR3 is TGCGCCAGCAGCAGTAACTATGGCTACACCTTC. Encoded protein: CASSSNYGYTF.

As concerns this clone: A junction boundary mismatches the germline segment, possibly from a read error. Other nucleotide sequences in the sample specify the same CDR3. V gene TRBV10-1 combines with J gene TRBJ1-6; D ambiguous. Germline assignment: CDR1 WNHNN and CDR2 SYGVQD (reference sequence). The CDR3 totals 14 residues. CDR3 residues: CASSDSDWNSPLHF. CDR3 nucleotides: TGCGCCAGCAGTGATTCGGACTGGAATTCCCCCCTCCACTTT.

The rearrangement uses TRBV5-1 and TRBJ1-1, with 7 bases matching TRBD1. After removal of 6 bases from V and 4 bases from J, the junction contained 9 bases not matched to a gene. There are 14 residues in the CDR3. Germline-derived CDR1 and CDR2 are SGHRS and YFSETQ. Written as DNA, the CDR3 is TGCGCCAGCACCAACAGGGGAGACGTCACTGAAGCTTTCTTT. Protein product: CASTNRGDVTEAFF.